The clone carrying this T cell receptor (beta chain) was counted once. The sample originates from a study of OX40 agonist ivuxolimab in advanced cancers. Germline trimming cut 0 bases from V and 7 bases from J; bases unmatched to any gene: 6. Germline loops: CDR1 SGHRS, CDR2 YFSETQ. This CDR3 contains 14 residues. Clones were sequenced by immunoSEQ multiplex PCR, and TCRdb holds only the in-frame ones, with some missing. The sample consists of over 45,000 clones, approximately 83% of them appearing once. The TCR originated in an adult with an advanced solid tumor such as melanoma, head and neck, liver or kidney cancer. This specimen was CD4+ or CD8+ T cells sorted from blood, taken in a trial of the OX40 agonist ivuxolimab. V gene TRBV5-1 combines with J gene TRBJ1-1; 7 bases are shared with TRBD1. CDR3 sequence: CASSLGGDRYEAFF. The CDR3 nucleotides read TGCGCCAGCAGCTTGGGTGGGGACAGATATGAAGCTTTCTTT.